Listed below are T cell receptor beta chains from one sample, sequenced in a study of cytomegalovirus exposure and HLA in healthy donors. The data were produced by immunoSEQ multiplex PCR, yet TCRdb's version contains in-frame clones alone and is incomplete. Among roughly 180,000 clones listed, more than 80% were seen once. Material for sequencing was PBMCs. These receptors all stem from a woman under 30 in good health and CMV-seronegative. Each CDR3 is given with its conserved first and last residue. A D gene is named only where the DNA matches it firmly. Some rows mark clone size as missing; the rest say once, few, many or name a class of expanded clone.

size	V	J	D	DNA	CDR3
-	TRBV11-2	TRBJ2-1	TRBD2	TGTGCCAGCAGCCTTCGACTAGCGGGAGACCCGAAGGATGAGCAGTTCTTC	CASSLRLAGDPKDEQFF
-	TRBV20-1	TRBJ2-1	-	TGCAGTTCCTTATTAGCGCATGAGCAGTTCTTC	CSSLLAHEQFF
-	TRBV7-9	TRBJ1-2	-	TGTTCCAGCAGGTCGACAGCGCTGGGGGCTGGCTACACCTTC	CSSRSTALGAGYTF
-	TRBV7-9	TRBJ2-1	TRBD1	TGTGCCAGCAGCTGGGGACAGGGGGTAAGCAATGAGCAGTTCTTC	CASSWGQGVSNEQFF
-	TRBV4-1	TRBJ2-3	TRBD1	TGCGCCAGCAGAAGACAGGGGAGCACAGATACGCAGTATTTT	CASRRQGSTDTQYF
few	TRBV10-1	TRBJ2-3	TRBD2	TGCGCCAGCGCGCCTAGCGGGAGTTTGAATACGCAGTATTTT	CASAPSGSLNTQYF
-	TRBV5-1	TRBJ1-2	TRBD1	TGCGCCAGCAGCGGCCGGGACAGGGGTGACCCGGGCTATGGCTACACCTTC	CASSGRDRGDPGYGYTF
-	TRBV28	TRBJ1-2	TRBD1	TGTGCCAGCAGTGCGGCAGAACGGGACAGGGGAGGCTACACCTTC	CASSAAERDRGGYTF
few	TRBV9	TRBJ1-2	-	TGTGCCAGCAGCGCAGGGGTGGCTGGTGGCTACACCTTC	CASSAGVAGGYTF
-	TRBV28	TRBJ2-1	TRBD2	TGTGCCAGCCAGAAAGGCGGGAGGGGGCATGAGCAGTTCTTC	CASQKGGRGHEQFF
once	TRBV2	TRBJ2-1	TRBD2	TGTGCCAGCAGTGGGCAACTAGCGGGAGAGCAGTTCTTC	CASSGQLAGEQFF
few	TRBV2	TRBJ2-7	-	TGTGCCAGCAGTGATTTTTTTGAGGATAAAGCGGCCTACGAGCAGTACTTC	CASSDFFEDKAAYEQYF
-	TRBV5-8	TRBJ2-7	-	TGTGCCAGCAGCTTAGGCGGAAAGACCTACGAGCAGTACTTC	CASSLGGKTYEQYF
-	TRBV11-2	TRBJ2-7	-	TGTGCCAGCAGCTTAGAGTCTGGCGGGCTGCGGTACGAGCAGTACTTC	CASSLESGGLRYEQYF
-	TRBV7-9	TRBJ2-1	-	TGTGCCAGCAGCTCCCCTAATGAGCAGTTCTTC	CASSSPNEQFF
-	TRBV18	TRBJ2-1	TRBD2	TGTGCCAGCTCACCAAGGACTAGCGGGAACTACAATGAGCAGTTCTTC	CASSPRTSGNYNEQFF
-	TRBV10-3	TRBJ2-7	-	TGTGCCATCAGTGTGGGGGGTGCCCCCTACGAGCAGTACTTC	CAISVGGAPYEQYF
-	TRBV28	TRBJ2-7	-	TGTGCCAGCAGTAGGACTGTGAGGGCCGCGGAGTCAAAGAGGACCTACGAGCAGTACTTC	CASSRTVRAAESKRTYEQYF
few	TRBV10-2	TRBJ2-1	TRBD1	TGCGCCAGCAGCGACAGGGGCCTCGGCAATGAGCAGTTCTTC	CASSDRGLGNEQFF
-	TRBV7-9	TRBJ2-1	-	TGTGGGGCGGAGGGGGCTCACAATGAGCAGTTCTTC	CGAEGAHNEQFF
-	TRBV27	TRBJ2-7	-	TGTGCCAGCAGTCTTCGGGGGGCTAACTACGAGCAGTACTTC	CASSLRGANYEQYF
-	TRBV7-8	TRBJ1-1	-	TGTGCCAGCAGCTTAGATCTGGGGGGCACTGAAGCTTTCTTT	CASSLDLGGTEAFF
-	TRBV2	TRBJ2-5	TRBD2	TGTGCCAGCAGTTACCAGGGACTAGCGGGTGAGACCCAGTACTTC	CASSYQGLAGETQYF
-	TRBV28	TRBJ2-7	TRBD2	TGTGCCAGCAGTTCGACTAGCGCACTTTACGAGCAGTACTTC	CASSSTSALYEQYF
-	TRBV28	TRBJ2-7	TRBD2	TGTGCCAGCATTGGTCTAGCGGCCTCCTACGAGCAGTACTTC	CASIGLAASYEQYF
-	TRBV7-2	TRBJ1-5	-	TGTGCCAGCAGCTTAAATCGGGGAGCGGATCAGCCCCAGCATTTT	CASSLNRGADQPQHF
-	TRBV18	TRBJ2-2	TRBD1	TGTGCCAGCTCACCACGCATTCAGGACAGGGGGACCGGGGAGCTGTTTTTT	CASSPRIQDRGTGELFF
-	TRBV5-4	TRBJ2-3	-	TGTGCCAGCAGCCACTCGAGTCGCGGGACAGATACGCAGTATTTT	CASSHSSRGTDTQYF
-	TRBV28	TRBJ2-7	TRBD2	TGTGCCAGCAGTTTACGGGTGCGGACTAGCGGGAGGGCCCCTACCTACGAGCAGTACTTC	CASSLRVRTSGRAPTYEQYF
-	TRBV5-1	TRBJ1-5	-	TGCGCCAGCAGCTTGGATGGCGGGGGGAGCAATCAGCCCCAGCATTTT	CASSLDGGGSNQPQHF
-	TRBV2	TRBJ2-7	TRBD2	TGTGCCAGCACCCCCAGGGACTACCCGAGCTCCTACGAGCAGTACTTC	CASTPRDYPSSYEQYF
-	TRBV28	TRBJ2-3	-	TGTGCCAGCAGTCAAGCTATCCTAACAGATACGCAGTATTTT	CASSQAILTDTQYF
-	TRBV6-1	TRBJ1-1	-	TGTGCCAGCAGTGAATCCCCGGGACAAGGAGGCACTGAAGCTTTCTTT	CASSESPGQGGTEAFF
few	TRBV28	TRBJ2-1	-	TGTGCCAGCAGTTCCGACAGGTTGGGTGGGGCCCCCATTTACAATGAGCAGTTCTTC	CASSSDRLGGAPIYNEQFF
-	TRBV5-1	TRBJ1-2	-	TGCGCCAGCAGTTTTGGACAGTTGGACTATGGCTACACCTTC	CASSFGQLDYGYTF
-	TRBV6-1	TRBJ2-5	-	TGTGCCAGCGGAATTACGGGAGACCTCCAAGAGACCCAGTACTTC	CASGITGDLQETQYF
-	TRBV9	TRBJ2-7	TRBD2	TGTGCCAGCAGCAGTGAACTAGCGGGTCCCTACGAGCAGTACTTC	CASSSELAGPYEQYF
-	TRBV7-8	TRBJ2-7	TRBD1	TGTGCCAGCAGCTTAGAAGCAGGGGGTACCTACGAGCAGTACTTC	CASSLEAGGTYEQYF
-	TRBV11-3	TRBJ2-7	-	TGTGCCAGCAGCTTAGAGGGGGGTAAATACGAGCAGTACTTC	CASSLEGGKYEQYF
-	TRBV7-2	TRBJ1-1	-	TGTGCCAGCAGCCCAGGACAGTTAAACACTGAAGCTTTCTTT	CASSPGQLNTEAFF
-	TRBV4-3	TRBJ1-4	TRBD1	TGCGCCAGCAGCCAAGGGGTTGTGGGACAGGACAATGAAAAACTGTTTTTT	CASSQGVVGQDNEKLFF